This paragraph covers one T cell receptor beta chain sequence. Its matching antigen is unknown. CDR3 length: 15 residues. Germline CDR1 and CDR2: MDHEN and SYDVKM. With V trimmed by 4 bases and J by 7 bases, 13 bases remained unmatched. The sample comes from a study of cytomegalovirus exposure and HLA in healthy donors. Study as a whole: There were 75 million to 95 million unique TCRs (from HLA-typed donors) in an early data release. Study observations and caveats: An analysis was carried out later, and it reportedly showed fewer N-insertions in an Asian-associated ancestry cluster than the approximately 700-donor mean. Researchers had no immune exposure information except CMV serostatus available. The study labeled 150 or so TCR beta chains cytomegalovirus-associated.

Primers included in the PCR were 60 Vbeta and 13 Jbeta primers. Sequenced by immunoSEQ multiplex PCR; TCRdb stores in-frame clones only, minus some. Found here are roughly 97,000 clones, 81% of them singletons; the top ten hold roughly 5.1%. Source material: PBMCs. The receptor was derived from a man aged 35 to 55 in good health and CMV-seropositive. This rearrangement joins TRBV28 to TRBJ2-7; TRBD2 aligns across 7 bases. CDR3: CASSSRLAPYREQYF. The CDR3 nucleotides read TGTGCCAGCAGTTCCCGACTAGCCCCCTATAGGGAGCAGTACTTC.